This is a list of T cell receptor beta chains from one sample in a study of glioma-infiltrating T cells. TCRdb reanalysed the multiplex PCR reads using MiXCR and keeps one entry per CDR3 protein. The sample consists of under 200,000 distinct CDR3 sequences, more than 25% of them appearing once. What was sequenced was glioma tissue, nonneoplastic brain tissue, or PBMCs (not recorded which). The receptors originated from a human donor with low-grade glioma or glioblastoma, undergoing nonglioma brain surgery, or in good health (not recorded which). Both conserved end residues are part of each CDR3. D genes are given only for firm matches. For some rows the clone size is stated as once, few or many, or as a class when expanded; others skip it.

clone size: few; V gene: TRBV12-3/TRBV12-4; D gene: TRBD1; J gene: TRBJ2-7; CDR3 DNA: TGTGCCAGCACCGATTCGGGACAGGGGGCTGGCGAGCAGTACTTC; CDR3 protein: CASTDSGQGAGEQYF
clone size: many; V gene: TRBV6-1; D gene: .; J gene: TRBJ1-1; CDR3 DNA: TGTGCCAGCAGGCGCCTTCCGGGGCCGGATGTGTCAGGCACTGAAGCTTTCTTT; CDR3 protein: CASRRLPGPDVSGTEAFF
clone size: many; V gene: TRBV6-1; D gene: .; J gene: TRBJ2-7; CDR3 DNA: TGTGCCAACAGTGATGGGGAATACGAGCAGTACTTC; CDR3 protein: CANSDGEYEQYF
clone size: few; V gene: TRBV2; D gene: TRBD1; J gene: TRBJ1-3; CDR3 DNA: TGTGCCAGCAGCCCTGACAGGGTTTCTCCCTCTGGAAACACCATATATTTT; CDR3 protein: CASSPDRVSPSGNTIYF
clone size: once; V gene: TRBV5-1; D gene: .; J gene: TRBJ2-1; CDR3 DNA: TGCGCCAGCAGCTTGGTGCTCGCGGGAAAAGTCAATGAGCAGTTCTTC; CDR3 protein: CASSLVLAGKVNEQFF
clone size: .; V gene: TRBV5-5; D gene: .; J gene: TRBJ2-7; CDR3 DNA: TGTGCCAGCAGCGAGGGACTGATTTCAGGCTACGAGCAGTACTTC; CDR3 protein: CASSEGLISGYEQYF
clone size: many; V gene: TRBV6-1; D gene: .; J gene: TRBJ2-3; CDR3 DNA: TGTGCCACCTCCCACCCGAGCACAGATACGCAGTATTTT; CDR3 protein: CATSHPSTDTQYF
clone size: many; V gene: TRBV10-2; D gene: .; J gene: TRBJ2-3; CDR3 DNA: TGCGCCAGCACGGGTTACCGCACAGATACGCAGTATTTT; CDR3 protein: CASTGYRTDTQYF
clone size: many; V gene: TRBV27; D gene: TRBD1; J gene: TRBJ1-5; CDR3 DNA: TGTGCCAGCAGTGCACAGGGGGATCAGCCCCAGCATTTT; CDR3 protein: CASSAQGDQPQHF
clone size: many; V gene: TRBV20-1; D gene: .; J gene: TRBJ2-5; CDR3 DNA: TGCAGTGTATCGGGAGAGGGGGAGACCCAGTACTTC; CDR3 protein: CSVSGEGETQYF
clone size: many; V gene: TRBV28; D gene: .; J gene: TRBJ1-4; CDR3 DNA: TGTGCCAGCAGTTTAGTATCCGTTAATGAAAAACTGTTTTTT; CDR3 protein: CASSLVSVNEKLFF
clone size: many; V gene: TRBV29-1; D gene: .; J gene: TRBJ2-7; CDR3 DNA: TGCAGCGTTGTGCCCGGGACTTTCGACGAGCAGTACTTC; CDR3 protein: CSVVPGTFDEQYF
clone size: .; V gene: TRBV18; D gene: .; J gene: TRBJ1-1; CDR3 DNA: TGTGCCAGATCACCTTCGGACATACCGAACACTGAAGCTTTCTTT; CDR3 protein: CARSPSDIPNTEAFF
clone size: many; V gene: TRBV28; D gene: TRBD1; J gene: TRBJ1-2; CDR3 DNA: TGTGCCACCTTCCGGGCCGGGACAGACGGTGGCTACACCTTC; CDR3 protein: CATFRAGTDGGYTF
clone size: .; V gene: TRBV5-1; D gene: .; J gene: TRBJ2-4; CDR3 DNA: TGCGCCAGCAGCTCAAGCGGTGAGAGTGTCAACATTCAGTACTTC; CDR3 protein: CASSSSGESVNIQYF
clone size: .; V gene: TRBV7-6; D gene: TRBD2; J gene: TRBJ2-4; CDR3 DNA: TGTGCCAGCAGCTTAGTTCTAGCGGGAGTGTCTGACATTCAGTACTTC; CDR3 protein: CASSLVLAGVSDIQYF
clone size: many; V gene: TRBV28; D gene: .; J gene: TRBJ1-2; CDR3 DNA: TGTGCCAGCAGTTTAGGGGCCAGCCTCTATGGCTACACCTTC; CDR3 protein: CASSLGASLYGYTF
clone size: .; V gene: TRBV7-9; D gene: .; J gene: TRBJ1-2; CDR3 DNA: TGTGCCAGCAGCTTAGAGGGGCCGAGGGGCTACACCTTC; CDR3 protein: CASSLEGPRGYTF
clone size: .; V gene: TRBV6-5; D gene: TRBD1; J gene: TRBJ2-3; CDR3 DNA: TGTGCCAGCACCCCCGGGACAGGAATTCCAGATACGCAGTATTTT; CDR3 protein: CASTPGTGIPDTQYF
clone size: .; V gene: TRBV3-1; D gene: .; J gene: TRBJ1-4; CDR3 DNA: TGTGCCAGCAGCCAAATTTTCCAGGGAGGTGAAAAACTGTTTTTT; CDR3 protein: CASSQIFQGGEKLFF
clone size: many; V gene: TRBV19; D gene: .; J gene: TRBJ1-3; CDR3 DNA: TGTGCCAGTACCTCACCCGGACTGATCTCTGGAAACACCATATATTTT; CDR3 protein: CASTSPGLISGNTIYF
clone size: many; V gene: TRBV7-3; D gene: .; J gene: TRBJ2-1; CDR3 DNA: TGTGCCAGCAGCTTAGGTGGGGGTGAGCAGTTCTTC; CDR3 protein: CASSLGGGEQFF
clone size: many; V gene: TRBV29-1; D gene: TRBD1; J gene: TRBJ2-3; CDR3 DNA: TGCAGCGTTTCGATTCGCTCAGGGGGTGATACGCAGTATTTT; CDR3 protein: CSVSIRSGGDTQYF
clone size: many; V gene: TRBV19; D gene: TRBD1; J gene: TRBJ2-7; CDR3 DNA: TGTGCCAGCAGTCCAGAGGGACAGGGTTTCTACGAGCAGTACTTC; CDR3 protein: CASSPEGQGFYEQYF
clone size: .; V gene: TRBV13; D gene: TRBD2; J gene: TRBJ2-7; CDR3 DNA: TGTGCCAGCAGAGTAGGTTCTAGCGGGAGATCCTACGAGCAGTACTTC; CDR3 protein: CASRVGSSGRSYEQYF
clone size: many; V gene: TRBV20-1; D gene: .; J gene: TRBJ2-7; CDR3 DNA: TGCAGTGCTAGAGTCCCAGGGCCCGGCGAGCAGTACTTC; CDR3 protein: CSARVPGPGEQYF
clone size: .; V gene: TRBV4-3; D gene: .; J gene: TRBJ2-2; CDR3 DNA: TGCGCCAGCAGCCAAGAAGGGCCCCCGAACACCGGGGAGCTGTTTTTT; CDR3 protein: CASSQEGPPNTGELFF
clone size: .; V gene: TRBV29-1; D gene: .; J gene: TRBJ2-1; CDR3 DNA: TGCAACGTTGACGGTCTGTACAATGAGCAGTTCTTC; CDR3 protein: CNVDGLYNEQFF
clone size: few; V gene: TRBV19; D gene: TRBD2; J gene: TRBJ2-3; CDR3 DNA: TGTGCCAGTAGTATAATGGCTAGCGGCCGCACAGATACGCAGTATTTT; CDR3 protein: CASSIMASGRTDTQYF
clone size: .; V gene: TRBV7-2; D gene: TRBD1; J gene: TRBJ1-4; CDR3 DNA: TGTGCCAGCAGCTGGGACAGGGGGCGCGATGAAAAACTGTTTTTT; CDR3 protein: CASSWDRGRDEKLFF
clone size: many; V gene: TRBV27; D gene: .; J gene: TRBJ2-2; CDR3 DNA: TGTGCCAGCAGTTTTTCCCAGCTCACCGGGGAGCTGTTTTTT; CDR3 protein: CASSFSQLTGELFF
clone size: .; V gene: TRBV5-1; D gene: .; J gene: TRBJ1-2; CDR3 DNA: TGCGCCAGCAGCTACTTACGGGACGGAGGCTATGGCTACACCTTC; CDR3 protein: CASSYLRDGGYGYTF
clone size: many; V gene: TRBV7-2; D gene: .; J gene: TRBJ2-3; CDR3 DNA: TGTGCCAGCAGCGTGGGGACCATTAGAATTGGGTACGATACGCAGTATTTT; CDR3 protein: CASSVGTIRIGYDTQYF
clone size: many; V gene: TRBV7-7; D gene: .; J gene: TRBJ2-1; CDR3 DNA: TGTGCTAGCAGCTTATCGACTAGGCCCTCCTACAATGAGCAGTTCTTC; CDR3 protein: CASSLSTRPSYNEQFF
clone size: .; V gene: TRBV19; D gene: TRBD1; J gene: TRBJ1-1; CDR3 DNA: TGTGCCAGTAGGCCAATCCGGGGACAGGGGCTGAACACTGAAGCTTTCTTT; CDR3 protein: CASRPIRGQGLNTEAFF
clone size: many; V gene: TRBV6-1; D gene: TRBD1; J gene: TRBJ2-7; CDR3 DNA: TGTGCCAGCGGCTTCGGACAGGGGGCCGGTGACGAGCAGTACTTC; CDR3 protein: CASGFGQGAGDEQYF
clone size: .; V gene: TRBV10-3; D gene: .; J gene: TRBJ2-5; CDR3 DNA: TGTGCCATCAGTGAAGGTGGAGAGACCCAGTACTTC; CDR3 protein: CAISEGGETQYF
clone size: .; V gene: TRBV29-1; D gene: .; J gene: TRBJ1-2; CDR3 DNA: TGCAGCGCTGGGACCGGAAACTATGGCTACACCTTC; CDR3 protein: CSAGTGNYGYTF
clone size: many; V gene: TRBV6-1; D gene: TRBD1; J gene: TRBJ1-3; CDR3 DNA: TGTGCCAGCAGTGCGATCCGGGACAGGGTCACTGGAAACACCATATATTTT; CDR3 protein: CASSAIRDRVTGNTIYF
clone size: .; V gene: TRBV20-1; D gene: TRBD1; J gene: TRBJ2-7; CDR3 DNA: TGCAGTGCTAGCAAGGACAGGCTCTCCTACAACGAGCAGTACTTC; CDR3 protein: CSASKDRLSYNEQYF
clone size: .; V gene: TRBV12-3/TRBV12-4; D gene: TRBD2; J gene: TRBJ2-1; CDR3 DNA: TGTGCCAGCAGTTTGTCGGGACTAGCGGGAACTGATGAGCAGTTCTTC; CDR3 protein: CASSLSGLAGTDEQFF
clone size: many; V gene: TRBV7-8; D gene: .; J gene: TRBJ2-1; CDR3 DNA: TGTGCCACCGATGAGTATTCTTACAATGAGCAGTTCTTC; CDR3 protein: CATDEYSYNEQFF
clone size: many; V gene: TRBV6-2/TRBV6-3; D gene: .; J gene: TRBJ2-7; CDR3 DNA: TGTGCCAGCAGTCCTAATAGACCGGAGGGATGGGAGTACTTC; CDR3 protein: CASSPNRPEGWEYF
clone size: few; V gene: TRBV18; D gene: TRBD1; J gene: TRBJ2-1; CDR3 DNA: TGTGCCAGCTCCCCCGGACAGGGGGCGATGCCCTTCAATGAGCAGTTCTTC; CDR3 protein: CASSPGQGAMPFNEQFF
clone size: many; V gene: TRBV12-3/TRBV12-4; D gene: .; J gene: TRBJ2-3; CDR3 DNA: TGTGCCAGCAGTACGCAGGGAGGCACGCAGTATTTT; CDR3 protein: CASSTQGGTQYF
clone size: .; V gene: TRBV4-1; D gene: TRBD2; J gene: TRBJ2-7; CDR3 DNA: TGCGCCAGCAGCCCGGGACTAGCCCGAGGGTCCTACGAGCAGTACTTC; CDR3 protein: CASSPGLARGSYEQYF
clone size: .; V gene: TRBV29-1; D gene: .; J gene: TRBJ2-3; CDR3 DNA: TGCAGCGTTTCGGAGGATGCAGATACGCAGTATTTT; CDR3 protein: CSVSEDADTQYF
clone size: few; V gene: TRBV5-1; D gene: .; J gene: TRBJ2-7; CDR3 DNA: TGCCCTACCCACGAGCAGTACTTC; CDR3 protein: CPTHEQYF
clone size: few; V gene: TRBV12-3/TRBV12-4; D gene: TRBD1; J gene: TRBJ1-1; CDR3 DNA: TGTGCCAGCAACAGACAGGGGTTCACTGAAGCTTTCTTT; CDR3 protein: CASNRQGFTEAFF
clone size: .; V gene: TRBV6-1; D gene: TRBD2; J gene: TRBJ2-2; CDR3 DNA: TGTGCCAGCAGCCTTGGGGGGGGTCGGGTCGGGGAGCTGCTTTTT; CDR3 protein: CASSLGGGRVGELLF
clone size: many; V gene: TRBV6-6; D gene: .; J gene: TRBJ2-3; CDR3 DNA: TGTGCCAGCAGTTACTCGATGAGAAGCACAGATACGCAGTATTTT; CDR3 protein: CASSYSMRSTDTQYF
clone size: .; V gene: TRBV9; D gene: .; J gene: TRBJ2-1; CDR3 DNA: TGTGCCAGCAGCGTAGGAGCAGGGTCCTACAATGAGCAGTTCTTC; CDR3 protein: CASSVGAGSYNEQFF
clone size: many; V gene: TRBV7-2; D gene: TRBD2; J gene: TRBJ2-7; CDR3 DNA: TGTGCCAGCAGCCCCAAGCTAGCGGGAGTACCCTACGAGCAGTACTTC; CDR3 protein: CASSPKLAGVPYEQYF
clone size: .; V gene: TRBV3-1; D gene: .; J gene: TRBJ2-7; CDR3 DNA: TGTGCCAGCAGCCCCGTTGGGGGAAGGGCCTACGAGCAGTACTTC; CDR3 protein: CASSPVGGRAYEQYF
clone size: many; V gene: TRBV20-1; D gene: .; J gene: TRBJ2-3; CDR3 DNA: TGCAGTGCTCCGACGGATAGCACAGATACGCAGTATTTT; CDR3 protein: CSAPTDSTDTQYF
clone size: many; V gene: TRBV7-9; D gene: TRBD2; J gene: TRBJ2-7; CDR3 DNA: TGTGCCAGCAGCTCGACTAGCGGGAGTGTCGAGCAGTACTTC; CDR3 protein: CASSSTSGSVEQYF
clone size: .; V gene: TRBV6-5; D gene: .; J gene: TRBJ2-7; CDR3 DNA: TGTGCCAGCAGTTTATCAGGGGCGGGTGAGCAGTACTTC; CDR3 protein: CASSLSGAGEQYF
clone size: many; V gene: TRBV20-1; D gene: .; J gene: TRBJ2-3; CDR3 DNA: TGCAGTGCCGCCCTTTGGGGAATTGATACGCAGTATTTT; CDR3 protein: CSAALWGIDTQYF
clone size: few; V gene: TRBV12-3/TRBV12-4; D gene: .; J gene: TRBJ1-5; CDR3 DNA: TGTGCCAGCACCCCGCTAGGGTCCGGTCAGCCCCAGCATTTT; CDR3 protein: CASTPLGSGQPQHF
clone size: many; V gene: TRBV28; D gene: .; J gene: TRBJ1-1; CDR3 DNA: TGTGCCAGCAGTTCAGGCCAAGGGGACACTGAAGCTTTCTTT; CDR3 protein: CASSSGQGDTEAFF